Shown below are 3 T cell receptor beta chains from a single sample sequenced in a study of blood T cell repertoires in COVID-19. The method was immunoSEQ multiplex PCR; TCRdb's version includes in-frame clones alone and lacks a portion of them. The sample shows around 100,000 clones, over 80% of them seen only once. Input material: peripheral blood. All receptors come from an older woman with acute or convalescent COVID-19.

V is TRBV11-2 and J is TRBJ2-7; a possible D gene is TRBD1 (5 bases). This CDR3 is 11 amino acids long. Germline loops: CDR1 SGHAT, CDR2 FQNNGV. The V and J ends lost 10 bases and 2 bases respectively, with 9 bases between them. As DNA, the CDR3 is TGTGCCAATACGGACACCTACGAGCAGTACTTC. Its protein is CANTDTYEQYF.

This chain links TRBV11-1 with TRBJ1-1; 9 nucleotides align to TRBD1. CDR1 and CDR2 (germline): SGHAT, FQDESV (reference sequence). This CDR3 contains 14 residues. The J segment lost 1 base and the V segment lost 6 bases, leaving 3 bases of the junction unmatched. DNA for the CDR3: TGTGCCAGCAGTCCGGACAGGGGGAACACTGAAGCTTTCTTT. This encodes CASSPDRGNTEAFF. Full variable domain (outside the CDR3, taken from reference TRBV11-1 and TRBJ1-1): EAEVAQSPRYKITEKSQAVAFWCDPISGHATLYWYRQILGQGPELLVQFQDESVVDDSQLPKDRFSAERLKGVDSTLKIQPAELGDSAMYLCASSPDRGNTEAFFGQGTRLTVV.

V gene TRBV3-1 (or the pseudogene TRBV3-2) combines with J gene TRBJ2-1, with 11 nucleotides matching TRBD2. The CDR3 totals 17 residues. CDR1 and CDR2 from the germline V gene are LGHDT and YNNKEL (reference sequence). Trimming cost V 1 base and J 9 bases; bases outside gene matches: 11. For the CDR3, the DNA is TGTGCCAGCAGCCAAGCGTCTGGGACTAGCGGAGCGGGTGAGCAGTTCTTC. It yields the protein CASSQASGTSGAGEQFF.